Listed here are 19 T cell receptor beta chains from one sample, sequenced in a study of blood T cell repertoires in COVID-19. Repertoires were generated with immunoSEQ multiplex PCR, while TCRdb's copy carries only in-frame clones and drops some. The sample contains about 140,000 clones, roughly 80% of which appear only once. Specimen: peripheral blood. These TCRs come from a woman between 50 and 59 years old with active or convalescent COVID-19.

The chain recombines TRBV5-1 with TRBJ2-1, with TRBD2 identical over 13 bases. The V gene end was trimmed by 2 bases and the J gene end by 9 bases; junction bases not matched to a gene: 5. The CDR3 has 15 amino acids. Germline V gene lookup returns CDR1 SGHRS and CDR2 YFSETQ. The CDR3 spells CASSFSGTSGTEQFF. The CDR3 region has the DNA TGCGCCAGCAGCTTTTCCGGGACTAGCGGGACTGAGCAGTTCTTC.

CDR3 amino acids: CASSPRLAVGGELFF. As DNA, the CDR3 is TGTGCCAGCAGTCCCCGACTAGCGGTTGGCGGGGAGCTGTTTTTT. This rearrangement joins TRBV2 to TRBJ2-2, with 9 bases lining up with TRBD2. This CDR3 contains 15 residues. The junction had 8 bases not matched to a gene; V was cut back by 5 bases and J by 7 bases. From germline, CDR1 is SNHLY and CDR2 FYNNEI.

This clone was observed once. J is TRBJ1-1 and V is TRBV19; D may be TRBD1 (5 bases). Trimming left V 6 bases short and J 9 bases short, with 17 bases between. The CDR3 is 13 residues long. Looked up from germline, CDR1 is LNHDA and CDR2 is SQIVND (reference sequence). Here the CDR3 DNA reads TGTGCCAGTAGGGGGGGTGCGGGGGAGCAAGCTTTCTTT. Protein sequence: CASRGGAGEQAFF.

This chain uses TRBV28 with TRBJ2-7; TRBD2 might be the D (5 bases). Germline V CDR1 and CDR2: MDHEN, SYDVKM. The CDR3 contains 11 residues. Trimming stripped 8 bases from V and 6 bases from J, with 11 bases between. CDR3 sequence reads: CASVDLAEQYF. The CDR3 nucleotides are TGTGCCAGCGTGGACCTAGCCGAGCAGTACTTC.

The chain links TRBV4-2 to TRBJ1-3, with 7 bases identical to TRBD1. The V gene end was trimmed by 0 bases and the J gene end by 0 bases; junction bases not matched to a gene: 2. The length of the CDR3 is 16 residues. Germline loops: CDR1 LGHNA, CDR2 YNFKEQ. CDR3 bases: TGTGCCAGCAGCCAAGATTGGACAGGCTCTGGAAACACCATATATTTT. This encodes CASSQDWTGSGNTIYF.

Concerning this clone: A much larger clone differs from this one at a single base, so this may be a read error. The sample carries other DNA sequences with the same CDR3. CDR3: CASSLGAGGLDGYTF. The CDR3 DNA follows: TGTGCCAGCAGCTTAGGGGCCGGCGGGTTGGATGGCTACACCTTC. The chain has TRBV7-9 and TRBJ1-2; no clear D. Germline V lookup: CDR1 SEHNR, CDR2 FQNEAQ (reference sequence). This CDR3 has 15 amino acids. V dropped 1 base and J dropped 6 bases, with 15 bases sitting between them.

This chain joins TRBV10-3 and TRBJ1-1; no definite D call. V was trimmed by 2 bases and J by 6 bases, leaving 7 bases between them. The CDR3 sequence is 12 residues long. Germline assignment: CDR1 ENHRY and CDR2 SYGVKD. Here the CDR3 reads CAISEGGPEAFF. CDR3 DNA sequence: TGTGCCATCAGTGAGGGAGGGCCTGAAGCTTTCTTT.

The chain recombines TRBV7-2 with TRBJ2-5; tentative D call: TRBD2 (6 bases). CDR1 SGHTA and CDR2 FQGNSA come from the germline V gene. Trimming removed 5 bases at V and 5 bases at J, with 15 bases between. The CDR3 totals 14 residues. In DNA, the CDR3 is TGTGCCAGCAGCACCCGCGGGGCGCGGGAGACCCAGTACTTC. Translating it yields CASSTRGARETQYF.

This chain uses TRBV18 with TRBJ1-2; 9 nucleotides agree with TRBD1. The CDR3 consists of 15 residues. With 3 bases clipped from V and 2 bases from J, the junction kept 4 bases outside the gene matches. The germline CDR1 and CDR2 sequences are KGHSH and LQKENI. The CDR3 protein is CASSPGQGKNYGYTF. The CDR3 coding sequence is TGTGCCAGCTCACCCGGACAGGGGAAGAACTATGGCTACACCTTC.

This rearrangement joins TRBV6-2 or TRBV6-3 to TRBJ2-1; 11 bases align to TRBD2. V shed 6 bases, J shed 8 bases, and the junction held 12 bases outside the gene matches. The CDR3 is 16 residues long. Germline V gene data show CDR1 as MNHEY and CDR2 as SVGEGT. The CDR3 coding sequence is TGTGCCAGCAGCCGTAGCGGGAGGGCCTTTGTCGATGAGCAGTTCTTC. It is translated as CASSRSGRAFVDEQFF.

The genes are TRBV6-5 and TRBJ1-2; D unclear. V lost 2 bases and J 4 bases, leaving 8 bases between the germline ends. The CDR3 runs 13 residues. Germline V gives CDR1 MNHEY, CDR2 SVGAGI. Here the CDR3 DNA reads TGTGCCAGCAGTTACGGGGAGTTCTATGGCTACACCTTC. Encoded protein: CASSYGEFYGYTF.

The rearrangement uses TRBV6-5 and TRBJ2-7; TRBD1 matches 9 bases. Unmatched junction bases numbered 6, after V lost 0 bases and J lost 3 bases. CDR3 length: 16 residues. Germline lookup yields CDR1 MNHEY and CDR2 SVGAGI. The CDR3 region is CASSYSRGQGYYEQYF. As DNA, the CDR3 is TGTGCCAGCAGTTACTCCCGGGGACAGGGTTACTACGAGCAGTACTTC.

CDR3 amino acids: CASSQDGTSGGYEQFF. The CDR3 region has the DNA TGTGCCAGCAGCCAAGACGGGACTAGCGGGGGGTATGAGCAGTTCTTC. This sequence joins TRBV3-1 (or the pseudogene TRBV3-2) and TRBJ2-1, with 15 bases fitting TRBD2. The V gene's germline CDR1 is LGHDT and CDR2 YNNKEL (reference sequence). J lost 8 bases, V lost 0 bases, and 2 bases had no gene match. The CDR3 sequence is 16 residues long.

V is TRBV5-5 and J is TRBJ2-1, with 10 nucleotides matching TRBD2. V lost 5 bases, J lost 6 bases, and 2 bases stayed unmatched. Germline V gives CDR1 SGHKS, CDR2 YYEKEE (reference sequence). The CDR3 contains 13 residues. The CDR3 loop reads CASSWTSGNEQFF. CDR3 DNA sequence: TGTGCCAGCAGTTGGACTAGCGGCAATGAGCAGTTCTTC.

V gene TRBV6-5 combines with J gene TRBJ1-5, with D possibly being TRBD1 (6 bases). Trimming pared 6 bases from V and 3 bases from J, leaving 12 bases between. The length of the CDR3 is 14 residues. Germline V CDR1 and CDR2: MNHEY, SVGAGI. As DNA, the CDR3 is TGTGCCAGCAGAACTGGACAGACCAATCAGCCCCAGCATTTT. Translation gives CASRTGQTNQPQHF.

J is TRBJ2-7 and V is TRBV5-1; 7 positions agree with TRBD2. This CDR3 region has 15 residues. Per the germline V gene, CDR1 is SGHRS and CDR2 is YFSETQ. Unmatched junction bases numbered 7, after V lost 4 bases and J lost 0 bases. Here the CDR3 DNA reads TGCGCCAGCAGCAGCCACGGGGGGAACTCCTACGAGCAGTACTTC. Amino acid sequence: CASSSHGGNSYEQYF.

The chain links TRBV6-1 to TRBJ1-2; 8 nucleotides align to TRBD1. Germline trimming cut 3 bases from V and 3 bases from J; bases unmatched to any gene: 6. The length of the CDR3 is 15 residues. Germline V gene lookup returns CDR1 MNHNS and CDR2 SASEGT. CDR3 amino acids: CASSESQGADYGYTF. The CDR3 DNA follows: TGTGCCAGCAGTGAGTCCCAGGGGGCGGACTATGGCTACACCTTC.

CDR3 loop: CASSLAGTSGSDNTQYF. The CDR3 nucleotides read TGTGCCAGCAGCTTAGCGGGTACTAGCGGGAGTGACAATACGCAGTATTTT. J is TRBJ2-3 and V is TRBV7-2, with 11 bases lining up with TRBD2. This CDR3 spans 17 amino acids. The germline gives CDR1 SGHTA, CDR2 FQGNSA. V lost 0 bases to trimming and J lost 7 bases; unmatched junction nucleotides: 9.

Only a few counts were recorded for this clone. The CDR3 nucleotides read TGTGCCAGTAGGTACGGACTGAATCAGCCCCAGCATTTT. Translation: CASRYGLNQPQHF. V is TRBV19 and J is TRBJ1-5; D call uncertain. The V gene lost 6 bases and the J gene lost 4 bases, with 10 bases spanning the gap. CDR3 length: 13 residues. Germline V lookup: CDR1 LNHDA, CDR2 SQIVND (reference sequence).